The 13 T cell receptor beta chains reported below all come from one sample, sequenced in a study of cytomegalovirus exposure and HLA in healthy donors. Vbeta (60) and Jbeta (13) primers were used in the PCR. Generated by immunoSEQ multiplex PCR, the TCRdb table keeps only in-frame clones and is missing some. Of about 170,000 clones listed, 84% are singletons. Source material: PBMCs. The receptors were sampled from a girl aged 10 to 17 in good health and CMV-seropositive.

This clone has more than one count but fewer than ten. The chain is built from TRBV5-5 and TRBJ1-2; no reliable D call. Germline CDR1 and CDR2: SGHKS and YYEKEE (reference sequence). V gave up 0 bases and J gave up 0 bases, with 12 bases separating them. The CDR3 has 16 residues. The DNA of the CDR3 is TGTGCCAGCAGCTTGGCCCAGGAGGTACCTAACTATGGCTACACCTTC. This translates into CASSLAQEVPNYGYTF. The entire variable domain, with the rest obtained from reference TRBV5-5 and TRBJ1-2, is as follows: DAGVTQSPTHLIKTRGQQVTLRCSPISGHKSVSWYQQVLGQGPQFIFQYYEKEERGRGNFPDRFSARQFPNYSSELNVNALLLGDSALYLCASSLAQEVPNYGYTFGSGTRLTVV.

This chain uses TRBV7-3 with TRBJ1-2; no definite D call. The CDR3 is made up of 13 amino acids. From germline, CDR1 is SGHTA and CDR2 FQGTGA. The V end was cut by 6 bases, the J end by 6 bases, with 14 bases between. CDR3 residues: CASRRTEGDGYTF. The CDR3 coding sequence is TGTGCCAGCAGACGAACGGAGGGCGATGGCTACACCTTC.

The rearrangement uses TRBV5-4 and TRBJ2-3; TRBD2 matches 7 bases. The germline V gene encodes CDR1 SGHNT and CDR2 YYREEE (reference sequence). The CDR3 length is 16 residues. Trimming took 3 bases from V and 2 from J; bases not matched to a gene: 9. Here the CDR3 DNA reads TGTGCCAGCAGCTGGCGACCCGGACTAGACACAGATACGCAGTATTTT. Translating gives CASSWRPGLDTDTQYF.

This CDR3 reads CASSPGAGLAGNWNEQFF. Written as DNA, the CDR3 is TGTGCCAGCAGCCCTGGGGCCGGACTAGCGGGGAACTGGAATGAGCAGTTCTTC. The chain links TRBV7-9 to TRBJ2-1; 12 positions agree with TRBD2. The CDR3 is made up of 18 amino acids. The ends lost 5 bases at V and 7 bases at J; junction bases unmatched: 15. CDR1 is SEHNR and CDR2 is FQNEAQ in the germline V gene (reference sequence).

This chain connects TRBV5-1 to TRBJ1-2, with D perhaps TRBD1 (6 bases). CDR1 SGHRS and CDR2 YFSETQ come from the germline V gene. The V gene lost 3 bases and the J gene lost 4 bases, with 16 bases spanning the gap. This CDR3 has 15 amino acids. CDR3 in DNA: TGCGCCAGCAGCTGGGCCGGACAGTGGGGCTATGGCTACACCTTC. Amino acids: CASSWAGQWGYGYTF.

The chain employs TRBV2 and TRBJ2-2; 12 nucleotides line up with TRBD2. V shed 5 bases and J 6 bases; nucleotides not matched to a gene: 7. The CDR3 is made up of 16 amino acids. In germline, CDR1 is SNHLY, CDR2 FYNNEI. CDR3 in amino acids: CASSNLAGGRAGELFF. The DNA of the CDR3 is TGTGCCAGCAGTAACCTAGCGGGGGGGCGTGCCGGGGAGCTGTTTTTT.

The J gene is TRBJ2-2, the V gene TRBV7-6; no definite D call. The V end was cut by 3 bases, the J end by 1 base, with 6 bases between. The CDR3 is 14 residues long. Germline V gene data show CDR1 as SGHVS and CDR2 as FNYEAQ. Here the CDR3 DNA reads TGTGCCAGCAGCTTGGTCGGGAACACCGGGGAGCTGTTTTTT. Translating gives CASSLVGNTGELFF. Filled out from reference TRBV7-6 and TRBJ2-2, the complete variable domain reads GAGVSQSPRYKVTKRGQDVALRCDPISGHVSLYWYRQALGQGPEFLTYFNYEAQQDKSGLPNDRFSAERPEGSISTLTIQRTEQRDSAMYRCASSLVGNTGELFFGEGSRLTVL.

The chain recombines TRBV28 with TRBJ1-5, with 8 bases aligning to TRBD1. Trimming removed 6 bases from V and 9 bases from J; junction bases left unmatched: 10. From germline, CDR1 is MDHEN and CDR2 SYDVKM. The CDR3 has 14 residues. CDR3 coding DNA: TGTGCCAGCAGCCCGGGGGACAGGCTGGGGCCCCAGCATTTT. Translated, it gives CASSPGDRLGPQHF.

DNA for the CDR3: TGCAGCGTTGGGGGCTCAGGGGTTCTTTATGGCTACACCTTC. It is translated as CSVGGSGVLYGYTF. This chain connects TRBV29-1 to TRBJ1-2; D possibly corresponds to TRBD1 (6 bases). The CDR3 length is 14 residues. V shed 4 bases and J shed 5 bases, with 17 bases lying between them. CDR1 is SQVTM and CDR2 is ANQGSEA in the germline V gene.

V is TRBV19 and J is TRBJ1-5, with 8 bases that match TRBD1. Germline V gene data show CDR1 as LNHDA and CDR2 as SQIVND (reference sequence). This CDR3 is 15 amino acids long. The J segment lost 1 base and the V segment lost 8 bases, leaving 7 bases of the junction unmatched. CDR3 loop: CASRDRGYSNQPQHF. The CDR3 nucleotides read TGTGCCAGTCGAGACAGGGGCTACAGCAATCAGCCCCAGCATTTT.

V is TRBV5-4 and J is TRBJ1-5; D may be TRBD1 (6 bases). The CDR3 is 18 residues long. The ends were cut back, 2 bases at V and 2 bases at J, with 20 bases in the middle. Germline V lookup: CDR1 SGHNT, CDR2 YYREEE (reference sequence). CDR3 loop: CASSFMGHTNSGNQPQHF. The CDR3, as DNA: TGTGCCAGCAGCTTTATGGGACACACGAATAGCGGCAATCAGCCCCAGCATTTT.

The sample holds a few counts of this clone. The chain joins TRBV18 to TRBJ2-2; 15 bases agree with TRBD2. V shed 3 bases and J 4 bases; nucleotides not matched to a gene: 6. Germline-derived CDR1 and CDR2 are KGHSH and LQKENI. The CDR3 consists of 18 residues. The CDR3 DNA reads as TGTGCCAGCTCACCGCCGGGGACTAGCGGGGGGCCCACCGGGGAGCTGTTTTTT. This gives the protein CASSPPGTSGGPTGELFF.

The chain's CDR3 is CASSFPGLGLAGGNEQFF. The CDR3 DNA follows: TGTGCCAGCAGCTTCCCTGGACTGGGACTAGCGGGGGGCAATGAGCAGTTCTTC. The rearrangement joins TRBV5-4 to TRBJ2-1; TRBD2 matches 15 bases. Looked up from germline, CDR1 is SGHNT and CDR2 is YYREEE (reference sequence). The length of the CDR3 is 18 residues. V shed 2 bases, J shed 6 bases, and the junction held 9 bases outside the gene matches.